The 21 T cell receptor beta chains reported below all come from one sample, sequenced in a study of CD8+CD57+ T cells in acquired aplastic anemia. Sequenced patients had shown CD8+CD57+ cell expansion by flow cytometry. TCR beta VDJ and CDR3 profiling used genomic DNA as template. TCRdb re-analysed the reads in MiXCR, keeping a single row per CDR3 protein. The sample lists some 120,000 distinct CDR3 sequences, 50% to 60% occurring once. Specimen: sorted CD4+, CD8+, or CD8+CD57+ T cells (not recorded which) from PBMCs. The receptor source for this set is a human donor with aplastic anemia.

This clonotype appeared once. This chain links TRBV25-1 with TRBJ2-5; 9 positions match TRBD1. V shed 4 bases, J shed 4 bases, and the junction held 10 bases outside the gene matches. CDR1 MGHDK and CDR2 SYGVNS come from the germline V gene. CDR3 length: 16 residues. The CDR3, as DNA: TGTGCCAGCAGTGCTACAGGGGGCGGTTGGCGAGAGACCCAGTACTTC. This sequence encodes CASSATGGGWRETQYF.

V and J are TRBV11-1 and TRBJ2-1; 13 bases are a match to TRBD2. The germline CDR1 and CDR2 sequences are SGHAT and FQDESV (reference sequence). The CDR3 sequence is 15 residues long. Unmatched junction bases numbered 13, after V lost 5 bases and J lost 15 bases. In nucleotides, the CDR3 is TGTGCCAGCAGCGTGGAGGTATGGACTAGCGGGAGAATGTTCTTC. Translating gives CASSVEVWTSGRMFF.

This clonotype was seen more than once but under ten times. The chain links TRBV7-2 to TRBJ2-1; D remains ambiguous. V shed 4 bases and J shed 7 bases, with 11 bases lying between them. The V gene's germline CDR1 is SGHTA and CDR2 FQGNSA. The CDR3 has 13 residues. The chain's CDR3 is CASSSPMENEQFF. The CDR3 DNA reads as TGTGCCAGCAGCTCCCCGATGGAGAATGAGCAGTTCTTC.

A note on this clonotype: This may come from a read error, since a much larger clone is one base off. The rearrangement links TRBV5-1 to TRBJ2-5, with unresolved D. V was shortened by 0 bases and J by 2 bases, with 8 bases between the two germline ends. The length of the CDR3 is 14 residues. CDR1 and CDR2 from the germline V gene are SGHRS and YFSETQ. CDR3 DNA sequence: TGCGCCAGCAGCTTGGAAGGCATGCAAGAGACCCAGTACTTC. It specifies CASSLEGMQETQYF.

The V gene is TRBV12-3 or TRBV12-4, the J gene TRBJ1-5; 8 positions match TRBD1. This CDR3 is built from 13 residues. V was clipped by 6 bases and J by 9 bases; unmatched bases: 7. This chain's CDR3 is CASSATGGRPQHF. The CDR3, as DNA: TGTGCCAGCAGCGCTACAGGGGGACGGCCCCAGCATTTT.

The genes are TRBV10-2 and TRBJ2-7; D unresolved. Between the trimmed V and J ends, which lost 2 bases and 3 bases, there was a span of 14 bases. This CDR3 comprises 15 residues. Germline values: CDR1 WSHSY, CDR2 SAAADI. CDR3 sequence (DNA): TGCGCCAGCAGTGAGCTAAGCGCCGTCTTCTACGAGCAGTACTTC. Amino acids: CASSELSAVFYEQYF.

This clonotype was observed a handful of times. V usage is TRBV20-1 and J usage is TRBJ2-1; no firm D call. The CDR3 is made up of 12 amino acids. V was clipped by 3 bases and J by 3 bases, with 6 bases between them. Looked up from germline, CDR1 is DFQATT and CDR2 is SNEGSKA (reference sequence). The CDR3 nucleotides read TGCAGTGCTAGCGGTGTCTACAATGAGCAGTTCTTC. This translates into CSASGVYNEQFF.

This clonotype was observed a handful of times. The V call is TRBV7-6, the J call TRBJ2-7; TRBD1 matches at 8 bases. CDR1 is SGHVS, CDR2 FNYEAQ, per germline. CDR3 length: 14 amino acids. Germline trimming cut 2 bases from V and 4 bases from J; bases unmatched to any gene: 4. As DNA, the CDR3 is TGTGCCAGCAGCTTACGTACAGGGGGGTACGAGCAGTACTTC. It translates to CASSLRTGGYEQYF.

This clonotype was recorded at least ten times. The V call is TRBV19, the J call TRBJ2-7; 12 bases line up with TRBD1. V dropped 4 bases and J dropped 6; count of bases not matched to a gene: 4. The CDR3 sequence is 14 residues long. From germline, CDR1 is LNHDA and CDR2 SQIVND (reference sequence). In DNA, the CDR3 is TGTGCCAGTAGTACGGGGACAGGGGGCGCCGAGCAGTACTTC. Amino acids: CASSTGTGGAEQYF.

The rearrangement links TRBV20-1 to TRBJ2-7, with D perhaps TRBD1 (6 bases). The CDR3 consists of 14 residues. Trimming pared 1 base from V and 2 bases from J, leaving 12 bases between. Germline values: CDR1 DFQATT, CDR2 SNEGSKA (reference sequence). Here the CDR3 DNA reads TGCAGTGCTAGAGGCCAGGGGCTTACCTACGAGCAGTACTTC. Protein product: CSARGQGLTYEQYF.

The V call is TRBV5-1, the J call TRBJ1-2, with 9 bases identical to TRBD1. This CDR3 has 16 amino acids. Germline CDR1 is SGHRS and CDR2 is YFSETQ. V gave up 5 bases and J gave up 3 bases; unmatched junction bases: 11. CDR3 region: CASRMRGQGFDYGYTF. The DNA for the CDR3 is TGCGCCAGCAGGATGAGGGGACAGGGTTTTGACTATGGCTACACCTTC.

The chain carries TRBV2 and TRBJ2-5, with D possibly TRBD1 on 6 matching bases. The CDR3 runs 15 residues. Germline CDR1 SNHLY, CDR2 FYNNEI. Trimming took 4 bases from V and 5 from J, leaving 17 bases between them. The DNA for the CDR3 is TGTGCCAGCAGTGCGGCGTCGAGGGGGAGTGAGACCCAGTACTTC. Its translation: CASSAASRGSETQYF.

The chain carries TRBV2 and TRBJ1-4, with D perhaps matching TRBD1 (6 bases). The length of the CDR3 is 14 residues. Germline V gene sequence: CDR1 SNHLY, CDR2 FYNNEI. The V end was cut by 6 bases, the J end by 1 base, with 9 bases between. The CDR3 nucleotides read TGTGCCAGCAGCGAGGGGGGAACTAATGAAAAACTGTTTTTT. Translation: CASSEGGTNEKLFF.

This clonotype turned up a few times. The chain is built from TRBV20-1 and TRBJ2-7; D remains unclear. This CDR3 is 14 amino acids long. Per the germline V gene, CDR1 is DFQATT and CDR2 is SNEGSKA (reference sequence). V lost 0 bases, J lost 3 bases, and 12 bases lay in between. The CDR3 coding sequence is TGCAGTGCTAGAGATCGAGTAATCGGCTACGAGCAGTACTTC. It encodes CSARDRVIGYEQYF.

The CDR3: CSAVYPGLAGVYEQYF. The DNA of the CDR3 is TGCAGCGCCGTATATCCGGGACTAGCGGGAGTGTACGAGCAGTACTTC. V is TRBV29-1 and J is TRBJ2-7; 14 nucleotides agree with TRBD2. J gave up 4 bases and V 7 bases, and 12 bases lay outside the gene matches. The germline V gene encodes CDR1 SQVTM and CDR2 ANQGSEA. This CDR3 comprises 16 residues.

A remark on this clonotype: One end of the junction varies from germline; a read error may be responsible. This chain joins TRBV7-2 and TRBJ1-2; TRBD1 might be the D (5 bases). The germline V gene encodes CDR1 SGHTA and CDR2 FQGNSA. The CDR3 has 14 residues. The CDR3 here is CASSSEQDNYGYIF. DNA for the CDR3: TGTGCCAGCAGCTCGGAACAGGATAACTATGGCTACATCTTC.

V usage is TRBV29-1 and J usage is TRBJ1-1; the D is unclear. V was cut by 4 bases and J by 7 bases, with 7 bases left in between. The length of the CDR3 is 10 residues. Germline assignment: CDR1 SQVTM and CDR2 ANQGSEA. The CDR3 bases are TGCAGCGTTGGTGATTTTGAAGCTTTCTTT. Translating it yields CSVGDFEAFF.

The chain has TRBV25-1 and TRBJ2-1, with D perhaps TRBD2 (6 bases). This CDR3 is 13 amino acids long. The germline CDR1 and CDR2 sequences are MGHDK and SYGVNS. V dropped 2 bases and J dropped 9 bases, with 11 bases sitting between them. The CDR3 spells CASSEGTSGEQFF. Written as DNA, the CDR3 is TGTGCCAGCAGTGAAGGGACTTCGGGTGAGCAGTTCTTC. Based on the CDR3 plus reference TRBV25-1 and TRBJ2-1, the full variable domain is EADIYQTPRYLVIGTGKKITLECSQTMGHDKMYWYQQDPGMELHLIHYSYGVNSTEKGDLSSESTVSRIRTEHFPLTLESARPSHTSQYLCASSEGTSGEQFFGPGTRLTVL.

This clonotype was recorded many times. V gene TRBV7-9 combines with J gene TRBJ2-6; D call uncertain. Trimming cost V 5 bases and J 0 bases, with 8 bases left between them. The CDR3 contains 15 residues. The germline V gene has CDR1 SEHNR and CDR2 FQNEAQ (reference sequence). CDR3 residues: CASSPRISGANVLTF. For the CDR3, the DNA is TGTGCCAGCAGCCCCCGGATCTCTGGGGCCAACGTCCTGACTTTC. The complete variable domain, with remaining parts taken from reference TRBV7-9 and TRBJ2-6, reads DTGVSQNPRHKITKRGQNVTFRCDPISEHNRLYWYRQTLGQGPEFLTYFQNEAQLEKSRLLSDRFSAERPKGSFSTLEIQRTEQGDSAMYLCASSPRISGANVLTFGAGSRLTVL.

This chain joins TRBV19 and TRBJ2-5; the D is unclear. This CDR3 is 13 amino acids long. The V gene's germline CDR1 is LNHDA and CDR2 SQIVND (reference sequence). Trimming pared 5 bases from V and 2 bases from J, leaving 9 bases between. The CDR3 loop reads CASSWTSQETQYF. For the CDR3, the DNA is TGTGCCAGTAGTTGGACCTCACAAGAGACCCAGTACTTC.

This clonotype showed up many times. The chain links TRBV19 to TRBJ1-2; D is possibly TRBD1 (5 bases). Between the trimmed V and J ends, which lost 5 bases and 4 bases, there was a span of 11 bases. This CDR3 has 13 amino acids. Per germline, CDR1 LNHDA and CDR2 SQIVND (reference sequence). This chain's CDR3 is CASSSGTVYGYTF. CDR3 bases: TGTGCCAGTAGTTCCGGGACGGTCTATGGCTACACCTTC. The full variable domain, with the rest looked up from reference TRBV19 and TRBJ1-2, is DGGITQSPKYLFRKEGQNVTLSCEQNLNHDAMYWYRQDPGQGLRLIYYSQIVNDFQKGDIAEGYSVSREKKESFPLTVTSAQKNPTAFYLCASSSGTVYGYTFGSGTRLTVV.